The 3 T cell receptor beta chains presented below share a single source sample, sequenced in a study of blood T cell repertoires in COVID-19. Using immunoSEQ multiplex PCR, the repertoire was profiled, and TCRdb retains in-frame clones only, with some absent. The data hold about 140,000 clones, with 80% to 90% observed a single time. The specimen was peripheral blood. These receptors came from a man aged 55 to 70 with active or convalescent COVID-19.

The chain joins TRBV5-5 to TRBJ2-3; 13 bases are a match to TRBD2. The germline gives CDR1 SGHKS, CDR2 YYEKEE (reference sequence). Unmatched junction bases numbered 10, after V lost 4 bases and J lost 11 bases. The CDR3 spans 15 residues. This chain's CDR3 is CASSKGLAGTEGQYF. CDR3 DNA: TGTGCCAGCAGCAAGGGACTAGCGGGAACCGAGGGGCAGTATTTT.

This sequence joins TRBV29-1 and TRBJ1-1, with D possibly matching TRBD1 (5 bases). This CDR3 comprises 14 residues. V was cut by 6 bases and J by 4 bases, with 18 bases left in between. Germline loops: CDR1 SQVTM, CDR2 ANQGSEA. The CDR3 DNA sequence: TGCAGCGTCGCCCCGGGGGGGTCGGGCACTGAAGCTTTCTTT. As protein: CSVAPGGSGTEAFF. The complete variable domain, with remaining parts taken from reference TRBV29-1 and TRBJ1-1, reads SAVISQKPSRDICQRGTSLTIQCQVDSQVTMMFWYRQQPGQSLTLIATANQGSEATYESGFVIDKFPISRPNLTFSTLTVSNMSPEDSSIYLCSVAPGGSGTEAFFGQGTRLTVV.

This chain joins TRBV7-9 and TRBJ1-2; 8 positions match TRBD1. The CDR3 covers 16 residues. The germline V gene has CDR1 SEHNR and CDR2 FQNEAQ (reference sequence). J gave up 0 bases and V 5 bases, and 8 bases lay outside the gene matches. The CDR3, as DNA: TGTGCCAGCAGCCGCGGGACAGGCCTATCTAACTATGGCTACACCTTC. Translating gives CASSRGTGLSNYGYTF.